The source of this T cell receptor beta chain is a study of siplizumab effects on memory and regulatory T cells. Study results and caveats: Memory cells that were CD4+ and unstimulated gave rise to alloreactive sequences, which siplizumab significantly reduced. Naive T cells apparently outstripped memory cells in diversity and seemed major alloresponse contributors.

A note on this clone: The antigen remains undetermined.

Only in-frame clones appear in the TCRdb table, and some are missing; sequencing was by immunoSEQ multiplex PCR. In the table there are around 97,000 clones, roughly 94% of which are singletons. With V trimmed by 7 bases and J by 4 bases, 2 bases remained unmatched. This CDR3 spans 11 amino acids. Germline assignment: CDR1 GTSNPN and CDR2 SVGIG (reference sequence). Sequences were obtained from non-Treg CD4+ T cells sorted from blood. The V gene is TRBV30, the J gene TRBJ2-7; TRBD1 matches 9 bases. This receptor was identified in a human donor in good health. The CDR3 coding sequence is TGTGCCTTACAGGGGGCTTACGAGCAGTACTTC. It is translated as CALQGAYEQYF.